Presented here are 21 T cell receptor beta chains from one specimen sequenced in a study of OX40 agonist ivuxolimab in advanced cancers. The data were produced by immunoSEQ multiplex PCR, yet TCRdb's version contains in-frame clones alone and is incomplete. The repertoire has tens of thousands of clones, around 94% of them found once; the top ten carry 15% to 19%. The sequenced sample was CD4+ or CD8+ T cells sorted from blood, obtained in a trial of the OX40 agonist ivuxolimab. The receptors come from an adult with an advanced solid tumor such as melanoma, head and neck, liver or kidney cancer.

The chain carries TRBV4-1 and TRBJ2-7, with D possibly called TRBD1 or TRBD2 (5 bases each). Germline V gene lookup returns CDR1 MGHRA and CDR2 YSYEKL. The V and J ends lost 0 bases and 7 bases respectively, with 13 bases between them. The CDR3 is made up of 14 amino acids. CDR3 protein: CASSQEPGAWEQYF. The CDR3 DNA sequence: TGCGCCAGCAGCCAAGAGCCCGGGGCCTGGGAGCAGTACTTC.

The chain has TRBV5-6 and TRBJ2-6; D ambiguous. CDR3 length: 17 amino acids. V dropped 4 bases and J dropped 2 bases, with 16 bases sitting between them. Germline V gene data show CDR1 as SGHDT and CDR2 as YYEEEE. CDR3 protein: CASSQALRIAGANVLTF. CDR3 bases: TGTGCCAGCAGCCAAGCACTCAGGATTGCTGGGGCCAACGTCCTGACTTTC.

The chain couples TRBV6-5 to TRBJ2-1, with no clear D. CDR3 length equals 13 residues. Germline CDR1 MNHEY, CDR2 SVGAGI. V gave up 0 bases and J gave up 6 bases, with 6 bases separating them. The CDR3 is CASSYSNSNEQFF. The CDR3, as DNA: TGTGCCAGCAGTTACTCTAACTCCAATGAGCAGTTCTTC.

V usage is TRBV5-1 and J usage is TRBJ2-1, with TRBD2 matching 8 bases. The CDR3 totals 12 residues. Germline values: CDR1 SGHRS, CDR2 YFSETQ. Trimming took 4 bases from V and 9 from J; bases not matched to a gene: 3. CDR3: CASSLTSAEQFF. CDR3 coding DNA: TGCGCCAGCAGCCTGACTAGCGCTGAGCAGTTCTTC.

The rearrangement links TRBV6-5 to TRBJ2-1; D perhaps matches TRBD2 (5 bases). CDR1 is MNHEY and CDR2 is SVGAGI in the germline V gene. The CDR3 runs 13 residues. V gave up 6 bases and J gave up 10 bases, with 16 bases separating them. The CDR3: CASSPGPGGEQFF. The CDR3 nucleotides read TGTGCCAGCAGCCCCGGTCCCGGAGGCGAGCAGTTCTTC.

The chain joins TRBV19 to TRBJ2-7; perhaps TRBD1 as D (6 bases). This CDR3 has 13 residues. V was clipped by 6 bases and J by 2 bases, with 11 bases between them. Germline V gene sequence: CDR1 LNHDA, CDR2 SQIVND (reference sequence). CDR3 DNA sequence: TGTGCCAGTAGCCTCGGACAGACCTACGAGCAGTACTTC. Amino acid sequence: CASSLGQTYEQYF.

The count of this clone is one. This chain connects TRBV6-1 to TRBJ1-2; D gene ambiguous. The V end was cut by 7 bases, the J end by 6 bases, with 15 bases between. This CDR3 is 13 amino acids long. Germline CDR1 MNHNS, CDR2 SASEGT. The DNA of the CDR3 is TGTGCCAGCACCGTAAGCGGGTGGGATGGCTACACCTTC. Encoded protein: CASTVSGWDGYTF.

The V and J genes are TRBV27 and TRBJ2-7; no clear D gene. This CDR3 has 12 residues. The germline V gene has CDR1 MNHEY and CDR2 SMNVEV (reference sequence). V lost 5 bases and J 11 bases, leaving 16 bases between the germline ends. The CDR3 nucleotides read TGTGCCAGCAGTCCTCTCAGTGGAAGGGAGTACTTC. Translating it yields CASSPLSGREYF.

CDR3 in DNA: TGTGCCAGCTCGCCGGGCTTCGGTTACAATGAGCAGTTCTTC. Translation: CASSPGFGYNEQFF. J is TRBJ2-1 and V is TRBV9; D remains unclear. Germline V gene data show CDR1 as SGDLS and CDR2 as YYNGEE. The CDR3 length is 14 residues. V was cut by 7 bases and J by 4 bases, with 15 bases left in between.

This sequence joins TRBV15 and TRBJ1-1; D is unclear. This CDR3 has 14 residues. Germline-derived CDR1 and CDR2 are LNHNV and YYDKDF (reference sequence). V lost 3 bases and J lost 5, with 13 bases in between. The CDR3 region is CATSRSGGGTEAFF. CDR3 nucleotide sequence: TGTGCCACCAGCAGGTCGGGCGGCGGTACTGAAGCTTTCTTT.

The chain carries TRBV7-2 and TRBJ2-4, with 10 bases aligning to TRBD2. V lost 2 bases, J lost 0 bases, and 1 base stayed unmatched. Per the germline V gene, CDR1 is SGHTA and CDR2 is FQGNSA. This CDR3 is built from 16 residues. CDR3 loop: CASSLTSGVAKNIQYF. CDR3 nucleotides: TGTGCCAGCAGCTTAACTAGCGGGGTAGCCAAAAACATTCAGTACTTC.

This chain joins TRBV29-1 and TRBJ1-5; 7 bases align to TRBD1. CDR3 length: 13 residues. Germline V gene data show CDR1 as SQVTM and CDR2 as ANQGSEA. With 8 bases clipped from V and 7 bases from J, the junction kept 11 bases outside the gene matches. CDR3 sequence (DNA): TGCAGCTGTTGCCAGGGGGTTGGACAGCCCCAGCATTTT. It yields the protein CSCCQGVGQPQHF.

The rearrangement uses TRBV5-1 and TRBJ2-7; D may match TRBD1 or TRBD2 (5 bases each). The CDR3 length is 14 residues. The germline V gene encodes CDR1 SGHRS and CDR2 YFSETQ. V lost 1 base, J lost 6 bases, and 14 bases lay in between. This CDR3 reads CASSLTGPQSEQYF. CDR3 nucleotide sequence: TGCGCCAGCAGCTTGACGGGACCCCAAAGCGAGCAGTACTTC. The complete variable domain, with remaining parts taken from reference TRBV5-1 and TRBJ2-7, reads KAGVTQTPRYLIKTRGQQVTLSCSPISGHRSVSWYQQTPGQGLQFLFEYFSETQRNKGNFPGRFSGRQFSNSRSEMNVSTLELGDSALYLCASSLTGPQSEQYFGPGTRLTVT.

This rearrangement joins TRBV7-9 to TRBJ1-4; 7 bases fit TRBD1. The V gene's germline CDR1 is SEHNR and CDR2 FQNEAQ (reference sequence). The J segment lost 8 bases and the V segment lost 5 bases, leaving 8 bases of the junction unmatched. This CDR3 comprises 14 residues. The CDR3 DNA reads TGTGCCAGCAGCCGCCGGGACAGACGGGAAAAACTGTTTTTT. Protein: CASSRRDRREKLFF.

This chain connects TRBV29-1 to TRBJ2-7; possible D gene TRBD2, 6 bases. Trimming removed 2 bases at V and 2 bases at J, with 10 bases between. The CDR3 runs 13 residues. Germline V gene sequence: CDR1 SQVTM, CDR2 ANQGSEA. The CDR3 nucleotides read TGCAGCGTTGAATTCCGGGAGCCCTACGAGCAGTACTTC. Residues: CSVEFREPYEQYF.

The gene calls are TRBV4-3 and TRBJ1-3; 8 bases match TRBD1. The CDR3 sequence is 15 residues long. V was clipped by 0 bases and J by 2 bases; unmatched bases: 0. Germline V gene sequence: CDR1 LGHNA, CDR2 YSLEER. The CDR3 spells CASSQDRGPGNTIYF. Written as DNA, the CDR3 is TGCGCCAGCAGCCAAGACAGGGGGCCTGGAAACACCATATATTTT.

This clone was picked up a small number of times. The CDR3 sequence: CASRETGEWNTEAFF. CDR3 nucleotides: TGTGCCTCCCGTGAGACAGGGGAATGGAACACTGAAGCTTTCTTT. The chain recombines TRBV30 with TRBJ1-1; 8 nucleotides line up with TRBD1. Germline lookup yields CDR1 GTSNPN and CDR2 SVGIG (reference sequence). The CDR3 spans 15 residues. The V segment lost 7 bases and the J segment 1 base; nucleotides outside the gene matches: 11.

The DNA of the CDR3 is TGCGCCAGCAGCCAAGATCCATCAGGTCGGTCTGGGCAGTACTTC. It is translated as CASSQDPSGRSGQYF. V gene TRBV4-3 combines with J gene TRBJ2-7; D not certain. Germline CDR1 reads LGHNA; CDR2 reads YSLEER. V was pared by 0 bases and J by 9 bases, with 18 bases between. This CDR3 region has 15 residues.

The V and J genes are TRBV6-5 and TRBJ2-7, with 8 bases matching TRBD1. The junction had 12 bases not matched to a gene; V was cut back by 7 bases and J by 7 bases. Per germline, CDR1 MNHEY and CDR2 SVGAGI. The CDR3 has 14 amino acids. In DNA form, the CDR3 reads TGTGCCAGCATTTCCCGGGGCAGGGGGCAAGAGCAGTACTTC. Its protein product is CASISRGRGQEQYF.

The rearrangement links TRBV28 to TRBJ2-3; 11 bases agree with TRBD2. Germline V gene lookup returns CDR1 MDHEN and CDR2 SYDVKM. The CDR3 is made up of 16 amino acids. Trimming took 2 bases from V and 4 from J; bases not matched to a gene: 5. This CDR3 reads CASSLVLAGGADTQYF. In DNA form, the CDR3 reads TGTGCCAGCAGTTTAGTTTTAGCGGGAGGGGCAGATACGCAGTATTTT. The variable domain in full, completed from reference TRBV28 and TRBJ2-3, reads DVKVTQSSRYLVKRTGEKVFLECVQDMDHENMFWYRQDPGLGLRLIYFSYDVKMKEKGDIPEGYSVSREKKERFSLILESASTNQTSMYLCASSLVLAGGADTQYFGPGTRLTVL.

The genes are TRBV4-3 and TRBJ2-1; maybe TRBD2 (5 bases). V lost 0 bases, J lost 3 bases, and 15 bases lay in between. This CDR3 is built from 17 residues. CDR1 and CDR2 from the germline V gene are LGHNA and YSLEER. The CDR3 sequence is CASSQDPRTPIYNEQFF. As DNA, the CDR3 is TGCGCCAGCAGCCAAGATCCTAGGACTCCCATCTACAATGAGCAGTTCTTC.